The clone carrying this T cell receptor (beta chain) was seen a few times. The antigen remains unidentified. The sample comes from a study of cytomegalovirus exposure and HLA in healthy donors. Each of the donors was a healthy bone marrow donor. PCR used 60 Vbeta primers and 13 Jbeta primers. Method: immunoSEQ multiplex PCR; TCRdb's copy keeps in-frame clones and lacks some. The table records roughly 77,000 clones, over 9% of them present only once. Points from the study as a whole: It is likely that the observed cluster of highly shared sequence variants was a sequencing artifact. The only immune exposure information that was available was CMV serostatus.

The J segment lost 16 bases and the V segment lost 0 bases, leaving 8 bases of the junction unmatched. The CDR3 loop spans 13 amino acids. Germline V CDR1 and CDR2: MGHRA, YSYEKL. The sample was PBMCs. J is TRBJ1-4 and V is TRBV4-1; 7 positions agree with TRBD1. This TCR came from a man aged 55-75 years in good health and CMV-seropositive. The CDR3 nucleotides are TGCGCCAGCAGCCAAGATCGAGAGGGGGCCCCGTTTTTT. Protein sequence: CASSQDREGAPFF.